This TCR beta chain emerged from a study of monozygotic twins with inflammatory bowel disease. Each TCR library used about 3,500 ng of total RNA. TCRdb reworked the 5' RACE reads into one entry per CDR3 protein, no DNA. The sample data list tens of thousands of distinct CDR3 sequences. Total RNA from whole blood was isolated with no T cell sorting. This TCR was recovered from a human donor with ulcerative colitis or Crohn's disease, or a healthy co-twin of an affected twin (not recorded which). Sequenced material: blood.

The CDR3 loop is CSAEGGNEQFF. This chain connects TRBV20-1 to TRBJ2-1; the D call of TRBD1 rests on TCRdb alone, since no DNA is present to check it. Germline V gene sequence: CDR1 DFQATT, CDR2 SNEGSKA (reference sequence). The CDR3 has 11 amino acids.